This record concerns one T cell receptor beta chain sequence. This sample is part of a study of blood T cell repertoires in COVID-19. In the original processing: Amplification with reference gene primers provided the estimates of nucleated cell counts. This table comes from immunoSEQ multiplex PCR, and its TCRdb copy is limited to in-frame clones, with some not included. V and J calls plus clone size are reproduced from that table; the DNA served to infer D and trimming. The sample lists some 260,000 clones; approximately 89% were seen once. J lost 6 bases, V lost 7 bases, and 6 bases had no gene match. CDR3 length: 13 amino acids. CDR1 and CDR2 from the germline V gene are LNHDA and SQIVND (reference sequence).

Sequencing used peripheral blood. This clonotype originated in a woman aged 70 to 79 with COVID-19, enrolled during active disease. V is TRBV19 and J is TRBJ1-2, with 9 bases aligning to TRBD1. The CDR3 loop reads CASTLGQGDGYTF. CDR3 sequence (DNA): TGTGCCAGTACATTGGGACAGGGCGATGGCTACACCTTC.